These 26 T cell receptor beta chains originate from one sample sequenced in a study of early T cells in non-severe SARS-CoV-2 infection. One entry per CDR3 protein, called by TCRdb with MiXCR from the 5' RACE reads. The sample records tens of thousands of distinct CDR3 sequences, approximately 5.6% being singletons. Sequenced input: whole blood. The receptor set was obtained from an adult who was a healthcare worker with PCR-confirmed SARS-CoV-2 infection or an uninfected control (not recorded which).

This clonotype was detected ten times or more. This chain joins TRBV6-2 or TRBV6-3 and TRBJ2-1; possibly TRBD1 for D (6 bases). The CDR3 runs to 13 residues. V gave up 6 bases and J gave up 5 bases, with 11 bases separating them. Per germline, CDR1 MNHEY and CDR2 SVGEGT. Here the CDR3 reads CASRGWDNNEQFF. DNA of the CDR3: TGTGCCAGCAGGGGCTGGGACAACAATGAGCAGTTCTTC.

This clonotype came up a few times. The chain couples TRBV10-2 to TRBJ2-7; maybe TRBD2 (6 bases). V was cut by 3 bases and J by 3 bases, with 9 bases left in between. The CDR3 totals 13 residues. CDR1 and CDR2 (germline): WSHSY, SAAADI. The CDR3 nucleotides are TGCGCCAGCAGTGACTGGCGGGACTACGAGCAGTACTTC. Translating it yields CASSDWRDYEQYF.

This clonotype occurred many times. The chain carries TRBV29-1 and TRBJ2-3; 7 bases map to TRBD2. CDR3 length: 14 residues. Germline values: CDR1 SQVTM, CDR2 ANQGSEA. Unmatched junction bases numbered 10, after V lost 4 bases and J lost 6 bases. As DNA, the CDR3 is TGCAGCGTTGGGGCTAGCGGTATGGGGGATACGCAGTATTTT. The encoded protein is CSVGASGMGDTQYF.

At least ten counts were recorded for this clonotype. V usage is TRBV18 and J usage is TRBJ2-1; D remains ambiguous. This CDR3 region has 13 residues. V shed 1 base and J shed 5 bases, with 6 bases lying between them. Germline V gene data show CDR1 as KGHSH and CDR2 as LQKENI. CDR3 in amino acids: CASSPQPNNEQFF. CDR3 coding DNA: TGTGCCAGCTCACCACAACCGAACAATGAGCAGTTCTTC.

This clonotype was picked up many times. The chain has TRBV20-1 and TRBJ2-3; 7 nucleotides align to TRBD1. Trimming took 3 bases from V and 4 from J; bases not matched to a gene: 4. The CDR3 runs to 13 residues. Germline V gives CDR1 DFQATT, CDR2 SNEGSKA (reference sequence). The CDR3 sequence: CSASPQGADTQYF. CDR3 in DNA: TGCAGTGCTAGCCCGCAGGGGGCAGATACGCAGTATTTT.

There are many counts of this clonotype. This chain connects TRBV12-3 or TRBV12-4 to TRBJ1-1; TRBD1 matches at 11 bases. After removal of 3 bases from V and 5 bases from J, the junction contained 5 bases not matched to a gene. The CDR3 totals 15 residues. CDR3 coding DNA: TGTGCCAGCAGTTTGGGGGACAGGGGGACGACTGAAGCTTTCTTT. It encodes CASSLGDRGTTEAFF.

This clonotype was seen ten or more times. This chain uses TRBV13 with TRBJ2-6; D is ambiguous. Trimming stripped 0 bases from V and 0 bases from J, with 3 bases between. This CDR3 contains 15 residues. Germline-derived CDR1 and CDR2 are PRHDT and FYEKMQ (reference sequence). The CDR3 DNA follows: TGTGCCAGCAGCTTAGGAATCTCTGGGGCCAACGTCCTGACTTTC. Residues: CASSLGISGANVLTF.

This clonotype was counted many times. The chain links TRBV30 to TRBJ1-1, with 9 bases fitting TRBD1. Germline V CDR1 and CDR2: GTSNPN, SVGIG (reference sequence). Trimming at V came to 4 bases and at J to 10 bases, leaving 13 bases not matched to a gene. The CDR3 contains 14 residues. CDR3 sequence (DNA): TGTGCCTGGACTGAAGGACAGGGGATCGGAAGAGCTTTCTTT. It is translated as CAWTEGQGIGRAFF.

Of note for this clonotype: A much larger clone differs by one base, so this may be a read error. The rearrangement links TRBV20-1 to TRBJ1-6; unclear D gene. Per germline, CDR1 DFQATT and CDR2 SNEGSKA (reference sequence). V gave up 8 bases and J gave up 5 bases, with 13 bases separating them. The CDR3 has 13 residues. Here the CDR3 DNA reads TGCAGTTCTCCGGGCGGCAATAATTCACCCCTCCACTTT. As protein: CSSPGGNNSPLHF.

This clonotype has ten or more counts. CDR3 residues: CASRPQGVWEQYF. In DNA form, the CDR3 reads TGTGCCAGCAGACCCCAGGGAGTTTGGGAGCAGTACTTC. The chain combines TRBV27 with TRBJ2-7; D is possibly TRBD1 or TRBD2 (5 bases each). The germline V and J ends were trimmed by 6 bases and 7 bases, with 16 bases remaining between them. The CDR3 has 13 amino acids. In germline, CDR1 is MNHEY, CDR2 SMNVEV (reference sequence).

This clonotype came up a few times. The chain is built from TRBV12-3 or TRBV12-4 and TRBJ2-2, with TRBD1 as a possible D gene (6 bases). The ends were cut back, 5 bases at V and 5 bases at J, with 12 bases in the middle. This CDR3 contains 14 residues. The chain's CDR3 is CASSRQGWTGELFF. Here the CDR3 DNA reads TGTGCCAGCAGTAGGCAGGGGTGGACCGGGGAGCTGTTTTTT.

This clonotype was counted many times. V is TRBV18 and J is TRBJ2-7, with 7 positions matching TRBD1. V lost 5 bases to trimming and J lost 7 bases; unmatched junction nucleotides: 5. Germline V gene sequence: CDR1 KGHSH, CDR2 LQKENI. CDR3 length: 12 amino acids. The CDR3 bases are TGTGCCAGCTCAGGTTACAGGGGAGAGCAGTACTTC. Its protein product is CASSGYRGEQYF.

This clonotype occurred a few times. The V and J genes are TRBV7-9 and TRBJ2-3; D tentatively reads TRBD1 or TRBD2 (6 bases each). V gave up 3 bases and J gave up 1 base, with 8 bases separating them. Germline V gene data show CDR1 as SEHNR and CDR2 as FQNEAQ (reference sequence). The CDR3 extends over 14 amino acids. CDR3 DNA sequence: TGTGCCAGCAGCTTCGGGGGCCGCACAGATACGCAGTATTTT. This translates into CASSFGGRTDTQYF.

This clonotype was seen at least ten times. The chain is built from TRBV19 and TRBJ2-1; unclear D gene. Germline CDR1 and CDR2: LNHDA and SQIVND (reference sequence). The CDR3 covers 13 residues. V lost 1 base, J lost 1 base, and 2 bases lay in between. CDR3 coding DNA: TGTGCCAGTAGTATAGGGTCCTACAATGAGCAGTTCTTC. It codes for CASSIGSYNEQFF. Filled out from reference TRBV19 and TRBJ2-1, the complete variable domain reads DGGITQSPKYLFRKEGQNVTLSCEQNLNHDAMYWYRQDPGQGLRLIYYSQIVNDFQKGDIAEGYSVSREKKESFPLTVTSAQKNPTAFYLCASSIGSYNEQFFGPGTRLTVL.

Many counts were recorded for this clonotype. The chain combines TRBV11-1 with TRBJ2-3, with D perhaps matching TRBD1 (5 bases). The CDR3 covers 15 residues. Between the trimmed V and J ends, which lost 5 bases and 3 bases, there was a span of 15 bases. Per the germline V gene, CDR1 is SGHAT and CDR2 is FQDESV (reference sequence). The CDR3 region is CASSEDRKGTDTQYF. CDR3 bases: TGTGCCAGCAGCGAAGACAGAAAGGGTACAGATACGCAGTATTTT.

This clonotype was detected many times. DNA for the CDR3: TGTGCCAGTAGTATAGTGCTAGCGGGAGGGCCCGTCCAAGAGACCCAGTACTTC. It specifies CASSIVLAGGPVQETQYF. The chain links TRBV19 to TRBJ2-5, with 12 bases that match TRBD2. The V and J ends lost 1 base and 1 base, in that order; junction bases with no gene match: 7. There are 18 residues in the CDR3. In germline, CDR1 is LNHDA, CDR2 SQIVND (reference sequence).

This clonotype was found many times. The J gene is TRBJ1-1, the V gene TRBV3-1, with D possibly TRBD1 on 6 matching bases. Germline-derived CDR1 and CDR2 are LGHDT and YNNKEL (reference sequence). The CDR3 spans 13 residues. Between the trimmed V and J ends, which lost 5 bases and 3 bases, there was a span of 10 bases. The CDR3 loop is CASSGGTHTEAFF. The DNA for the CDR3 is TGTGCCAGCAGCGGTGGGACACACACTGAAGCTTTCTTT.

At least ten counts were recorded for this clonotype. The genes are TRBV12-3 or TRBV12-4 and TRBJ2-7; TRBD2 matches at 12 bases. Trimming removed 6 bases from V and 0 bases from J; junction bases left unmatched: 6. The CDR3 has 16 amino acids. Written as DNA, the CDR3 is TGTGCCAGCAGCCCCCGGACTAGCGGGAACTCCTACGAGCAGTACTTC. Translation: CASSPRTSGNSYEQYF.

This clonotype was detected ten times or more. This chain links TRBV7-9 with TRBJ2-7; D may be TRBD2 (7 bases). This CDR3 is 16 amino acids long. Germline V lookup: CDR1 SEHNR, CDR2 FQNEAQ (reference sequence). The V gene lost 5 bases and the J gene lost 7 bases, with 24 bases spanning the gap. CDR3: CASSPRTIKGGREQYF. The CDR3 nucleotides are TGTGCCAGCAGCCCCCGAACTATAAAGGGGGGGAGAGAGCAGTACTTC.

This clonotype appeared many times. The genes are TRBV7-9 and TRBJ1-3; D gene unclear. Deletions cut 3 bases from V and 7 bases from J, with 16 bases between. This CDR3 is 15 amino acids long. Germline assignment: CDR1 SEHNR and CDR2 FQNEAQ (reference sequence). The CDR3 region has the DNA TGTGCCAGCAGCTTCATGTCTCCCTTAAGGAACACCATATATTTT. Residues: CASSFMSPLRNTIYF.

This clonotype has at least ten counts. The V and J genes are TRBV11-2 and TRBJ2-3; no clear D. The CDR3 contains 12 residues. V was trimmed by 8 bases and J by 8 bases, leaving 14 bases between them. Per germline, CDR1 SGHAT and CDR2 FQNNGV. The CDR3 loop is CASVGRSGTQYF. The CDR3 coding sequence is TGTGCCAGCGTAGGGCGGTCGGGTACGCAGTATTTT. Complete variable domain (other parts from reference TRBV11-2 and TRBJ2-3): EAGVAQSPRYKIIEKRQSVAFWCNPISGHATLYWYQQILGQGPKLLIQFQNNGVVDDSQLPKDRFSAERLKGVDSTLKIQPAKLEDSAVYLCASVGRSGTQYFGPGTRLTVL.

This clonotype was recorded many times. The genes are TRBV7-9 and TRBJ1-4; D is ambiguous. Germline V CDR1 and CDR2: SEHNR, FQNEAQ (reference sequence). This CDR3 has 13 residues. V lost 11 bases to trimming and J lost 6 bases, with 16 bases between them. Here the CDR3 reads CAAEVGGDEKLFF. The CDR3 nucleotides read TGTGCCGCCGAGGTCGGAGGCGATGAAAAACTGTTTTTT.

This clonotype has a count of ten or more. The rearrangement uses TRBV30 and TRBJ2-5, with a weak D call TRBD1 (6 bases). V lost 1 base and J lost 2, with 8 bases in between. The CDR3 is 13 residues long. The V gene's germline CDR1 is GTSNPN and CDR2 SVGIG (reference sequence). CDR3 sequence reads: CAWSEGQQETQYF. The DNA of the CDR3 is TGTGCCTGGAGTGAAGGACAGCAAGAGACCCAGTACTTC.

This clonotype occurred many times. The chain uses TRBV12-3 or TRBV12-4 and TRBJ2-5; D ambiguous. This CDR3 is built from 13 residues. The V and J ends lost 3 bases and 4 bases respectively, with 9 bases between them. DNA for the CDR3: TGTGCCAGCAGTTTTAGTGCGTCAGAGACCCAGTACTTC. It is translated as CASSFSASETQYF.

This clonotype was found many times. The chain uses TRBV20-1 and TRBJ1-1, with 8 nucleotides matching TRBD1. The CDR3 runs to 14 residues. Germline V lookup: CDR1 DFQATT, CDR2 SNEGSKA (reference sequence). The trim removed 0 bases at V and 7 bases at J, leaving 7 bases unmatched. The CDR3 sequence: CSAREGQAANEAFF. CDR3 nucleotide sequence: TGCAGTGCTAGAGAGGGACAGGCCGCCAATGAAGCTTTCTTT.

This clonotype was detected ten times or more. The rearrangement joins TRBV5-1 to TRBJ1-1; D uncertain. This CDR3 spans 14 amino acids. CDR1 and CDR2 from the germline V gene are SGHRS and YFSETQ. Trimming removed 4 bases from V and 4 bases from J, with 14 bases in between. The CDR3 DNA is TGCGCCAGCAGCGGGTTGACGAGTGGCACTGAAGCTTTCTTT. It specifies CASSGLTSGTEAFF.